Reported below is one T cell receptor (beta chain). The sample originates from a study of blood T cell repertoires in COVID-19. Study context: The United States, Italy and Spain provided the acute and convalescent COVID-19 samples. The cDNA or gDNA used as material had been derived from T cells, B-cell-depleted T cells, or PBMCs.

In the authors' methods: Estimated nucleated cell counts came from reference gene primer amplification. This table comes from immunoSEQ multiplex PCR, and its TCRdb copy is limited to in-frame clones, with some not included. D and trimming come from the DNA, and the V and J calls and clone size come from that table. The sample comprises more than 200,000 clones, about 84% of which are singletons, and approximately 8% rests with the top ten. Per the germline V gene, CDR1 is MNHEY and CDR2 is SVGAGI. The CDR3 loop spans 14 amino acids. Trimming took 0 bases from V and 1 from J, leaving 6 bases between them.

The chain joins TRBV6-5 to TRBJ1-1; no clear D gene. The sequencing input was peripheral blood. The receptor was derived from a woman over 75 with acute or convalescent COVID-19. The CDR3 region is CASSYSGGNTEAFF. The CDR3 region has the DNA TGTGCCAGCAGTTACTCCGGCGGGAACACTGAAGCTTTCTTT.